This T cell receptor (beta chain) derives from a study of T cell clonotyping in hematopoietic cell transplantation. In the study overall: Recipient samples before transplant were obtained post-cytoreduction.

A remark on this clone: Its antigen remains unknown.

The V and J ends lost 0 bases and 0 bases, in that order; junction bases with no gene match: 1. The CDR3 has 15 amino acids. Per germline, CDR1 SGHRS and CDR2 YFSETQ. Findings and caveats of the study: Few recipient clonotypes overlapped donors; over 95% were de novo at given depth. Recipient TCR diversity dropped after transplant; expanded clonotypes rose from day 30 to 180.

Time point meaning: recipient sample about 28 days before transplant, after cytoreduction. TCRdb keeps only in-frame clones here, not all; method: immunoSEQ multiplex PCR. This table has some 40,000 clones, around 84% appearing once. Material: peripheral blood mononuclear cells, obtained before stem cell transplant. The TCR was taken from a man in his 60s with acute myeloid leukemia. Some clones in this sample may be carry-over from other donors' samples. The genes are TRBV5-1 and TRBJ1-1, with 8 bases matching TRBD1. CDR3 coding DNA: TGCGCCAGCAGCTTGGACAGGGGGATGAACACTGAAGCTTTCTTT. Amino acids: CASSLDRGMNTEAFF.